This T cell receptor beta chain came from a study of regulatory T cells in long-lasting Graves disease. Time point indicated: newly diagnosed GD, antithyroid drugs for less than 3 months. PBMC RNA was the source of the TCR library. Roughly 8.2-milliliter peripheral blood samples went into EDTA tubes. The table lists this clonotype with many counts. According to the study, TCR beta libraries were built with iRepertoire HTBI primers and CDR3-region Arm-PCR. MiXCR was run by TCRdb on the multiplex PCR reads, yielding one entry per CDR3 protein. Of a few hundred thousand distinct CDR3 sequences in the sample, approximately 18% are singletons; the top ten hold over 9.5%. Germline V lookup: CDR1 LNHNV, CDR2 YYDKDF (reference sequence). The ends lost 0 bases at V and 6 bases at J; junction bases unmatched: 13. The CDR3 is 17 residues long. These data are also associated with another study on T cells in Graves' hyperthyroidism and ophthalmopathy.

V is TRBV15 and J is TRBJ2-7, with 8 bases that match TRBD2. The sequence was collected from a woman younger than 45 with Graves disease. The sample in question was peripheral blood mononuclear cells (PBMCs), obtained at new diagnosis, from a patient treated with antithyroid drugs. The CDR3 sequence: CATSREGVGSGSREQYF. Here the CDR3 DNA reads TGTGCCACCAGCAGAGAGGGAGTAGGGAGCGGGAGCCGCGAGCAGTACTTC.